Included here is one TCR beta chain sequence, with context. The data were obtained in a study of blood T cell repertoires in COVID-19. Across the study: Donors in the United States, Italy and Spain gave samples during acute or convalescent COVID-19. T cells, B-cell-depleted T cells, or PBMCs provided the cDNA or gDNA that served as material.

CDR1 is SGHRS, CDR2 YFSETQ, per germline. The CDR3 consists of 13 residues. The V and J ends lost 4 bases and 6 bases, in that order; junction bases with no gene match: 7. Per the original methods: Counts of nucleated cells, estimated from reference gene primer amplification, were obtained. Here immunoSEQ multiplex PCR was the method, and the copy in TCRdb shows in-frame clones only, minus some. Clone size and V and J calls were adopted from that table, with D and trimming inferred from the DNA. The top ten clones hold about 2.1% of a sample with some 180,000 clones, 83% of them seen once. This rearrangement joins TRBV5-1 to TRBJ2-7, with 7 positions matching TRBD1. Sequencing was carried out using peripheral blood. The TCR comes from a woman older than 75 with acute or convalescent COVID-19. The CDR3 nucleotides are TGCGCCAGCAGCCGGGACAGACTGGCCGAGCAGTACTTC. Its translation: CASSRDRLAEQYF.